This T cell receptor beta chain was documented in a study of T cell repertoires in cytomegalovirus infection. To note about this clonotype: Its antigen is unknown.

Via MiXCR, TCRdb re-called the reads, giving one row per CDR3 protein. There are hundreds of thousands of distinct CDR3 sequences in the sample; around 31% occur only once, and about 18% lies in the top ten. The CDR3 loop spans 17 amino acids. Deletions cut 6 bases from V and 0 bases from J, with 15 bases between. The V gene's germline CDR1 is MNHNS and CDR2 SASEGT. This sequence joins TRBV6-1 and TRBJ1-6, with D possibly matching TRBD1 (5 bases). The sequences come from cultured PBMCs, collected from culture after CMV antigen stimulation. The TCR was taken from a human donor in good health (CMV status not recorded). Some clones in this sample may be carry-over from other donors' samples. CDR3 bases: TGTGCCAGCAGAGGGGACTCCCCAAGCTCCTATAATTCACCCCTCCACTTT. This gives the protein CASRGDSPSSYNSPLHF.